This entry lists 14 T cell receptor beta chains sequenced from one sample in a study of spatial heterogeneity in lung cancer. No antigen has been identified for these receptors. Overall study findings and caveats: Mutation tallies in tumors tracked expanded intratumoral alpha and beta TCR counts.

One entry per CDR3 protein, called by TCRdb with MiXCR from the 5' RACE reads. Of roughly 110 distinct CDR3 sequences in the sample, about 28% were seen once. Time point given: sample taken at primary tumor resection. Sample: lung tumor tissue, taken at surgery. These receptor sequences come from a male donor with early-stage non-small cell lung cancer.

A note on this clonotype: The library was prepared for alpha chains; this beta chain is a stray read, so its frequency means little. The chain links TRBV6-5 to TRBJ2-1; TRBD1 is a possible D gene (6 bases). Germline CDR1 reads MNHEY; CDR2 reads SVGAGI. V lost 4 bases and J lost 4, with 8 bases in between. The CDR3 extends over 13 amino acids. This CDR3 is CASSWGQYNEQFF. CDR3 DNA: TGTGCCAGCAGTTGGGGACAATACAATGAGCAGTTCTTC.

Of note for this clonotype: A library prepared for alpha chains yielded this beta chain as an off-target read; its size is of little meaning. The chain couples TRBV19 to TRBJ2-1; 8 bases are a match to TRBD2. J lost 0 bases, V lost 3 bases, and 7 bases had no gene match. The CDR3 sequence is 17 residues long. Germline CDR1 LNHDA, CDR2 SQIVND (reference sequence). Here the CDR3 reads CASSISGLDVSYNEQFF. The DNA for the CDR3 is TGTGCCAGTAGTATTTCGGGACTAGATGTCTCCTACAATGAGCAGTTCTTC. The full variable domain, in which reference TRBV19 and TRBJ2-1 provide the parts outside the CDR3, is DGGITQSPKYLFRKEGQNVTLSCEQNLNHDAMYWYRQDPGQGLRLIYYSQIVNDFQKGDIAEGYSVSREKKESFPLTVTSAQKNPTAFYLCASSISGLDVSYNEQFFGPGTRLTVL.

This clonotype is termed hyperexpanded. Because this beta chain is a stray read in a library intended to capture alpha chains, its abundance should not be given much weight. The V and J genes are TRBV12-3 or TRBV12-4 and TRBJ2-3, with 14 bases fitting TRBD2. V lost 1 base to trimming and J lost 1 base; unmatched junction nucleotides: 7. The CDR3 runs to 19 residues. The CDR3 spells CASSLGGLAGGLGTDTQYF. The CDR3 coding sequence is TGTGCCAGCAGTTTAGGAGGACTAGCGGGGGGACTTGGCACAGATACGCAGTATTTT.

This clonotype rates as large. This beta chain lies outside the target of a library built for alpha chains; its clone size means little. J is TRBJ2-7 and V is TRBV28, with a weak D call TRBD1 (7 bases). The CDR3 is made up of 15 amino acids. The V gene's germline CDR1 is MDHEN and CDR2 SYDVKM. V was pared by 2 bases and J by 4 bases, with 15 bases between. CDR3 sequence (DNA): TGTGCCAGCAGTTTAAATCGGAGGGACAGTTACGAGCAGTACTTC. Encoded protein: CASSLNRRDSYEQYF.

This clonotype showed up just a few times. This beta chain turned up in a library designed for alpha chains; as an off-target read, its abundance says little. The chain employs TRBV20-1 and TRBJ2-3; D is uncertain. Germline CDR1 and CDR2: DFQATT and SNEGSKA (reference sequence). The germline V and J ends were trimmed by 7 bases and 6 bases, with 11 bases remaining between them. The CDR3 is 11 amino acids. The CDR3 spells CSGRFADTQYF. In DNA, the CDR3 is TGCAGTGGGAGATTCGCCGATACGCAGTATTTT.

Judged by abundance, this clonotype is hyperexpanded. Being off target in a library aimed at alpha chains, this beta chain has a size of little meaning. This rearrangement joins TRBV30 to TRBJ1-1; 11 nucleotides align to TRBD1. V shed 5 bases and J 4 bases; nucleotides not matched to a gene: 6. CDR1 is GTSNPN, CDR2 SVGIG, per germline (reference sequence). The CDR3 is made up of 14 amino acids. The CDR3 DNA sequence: TGTGCCTGGGTTCCCGGGACAGGGGGCACTGAAGCTTTCTTT. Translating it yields CAWVPGTGGTEAFF.

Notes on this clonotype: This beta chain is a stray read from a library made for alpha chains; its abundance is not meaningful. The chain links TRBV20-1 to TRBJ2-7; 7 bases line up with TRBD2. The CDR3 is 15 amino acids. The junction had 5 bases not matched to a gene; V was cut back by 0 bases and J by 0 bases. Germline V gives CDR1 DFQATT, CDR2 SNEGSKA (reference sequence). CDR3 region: CSARDWAGVSYEQYF. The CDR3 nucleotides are TGCAGTGCTAGAGACTGGGCGGGAGTCTCCTACGAGCAGTACTTC.

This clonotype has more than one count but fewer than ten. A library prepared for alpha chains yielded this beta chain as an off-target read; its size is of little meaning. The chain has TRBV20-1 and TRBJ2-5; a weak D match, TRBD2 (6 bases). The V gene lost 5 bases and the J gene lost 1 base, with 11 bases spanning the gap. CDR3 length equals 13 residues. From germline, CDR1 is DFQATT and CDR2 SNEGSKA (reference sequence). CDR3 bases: TGCAGTGCTCCTCGGACTACCCAAGAGACCCAGTACTTC. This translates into CSAPRTTQETQYF.

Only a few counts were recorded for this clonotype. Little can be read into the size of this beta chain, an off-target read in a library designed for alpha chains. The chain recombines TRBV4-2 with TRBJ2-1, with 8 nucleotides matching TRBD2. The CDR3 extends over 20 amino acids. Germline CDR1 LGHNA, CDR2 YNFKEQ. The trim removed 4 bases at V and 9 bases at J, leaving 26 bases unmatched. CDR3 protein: CASSLRLFFAGGQGPTEQFF. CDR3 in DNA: TGTGCCAGCAGCCTCCGACTGTTCTTTGCGGGAGGCCAGGGGCCGACTGAGCAGTTCTTC.

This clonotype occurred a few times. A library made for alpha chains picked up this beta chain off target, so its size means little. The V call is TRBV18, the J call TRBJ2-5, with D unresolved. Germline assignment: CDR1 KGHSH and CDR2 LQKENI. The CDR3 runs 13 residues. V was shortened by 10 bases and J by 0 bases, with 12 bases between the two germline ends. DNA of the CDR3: TGTGCCACGACCCCGACCTACCAAGAGACCCAGTACTTC. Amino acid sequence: CATTPTYQETQYF. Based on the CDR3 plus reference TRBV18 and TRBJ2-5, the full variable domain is NAGVMQNPRHLVRRRGQEARLRCSPMKGHSHVYWYRQLPEEGLKFMVYLQKENIIDESGMPKERFSAEFPKEGPSILRIQQVVRGDSAAYFCATTPTYQETQYFGPGTRLLVL.

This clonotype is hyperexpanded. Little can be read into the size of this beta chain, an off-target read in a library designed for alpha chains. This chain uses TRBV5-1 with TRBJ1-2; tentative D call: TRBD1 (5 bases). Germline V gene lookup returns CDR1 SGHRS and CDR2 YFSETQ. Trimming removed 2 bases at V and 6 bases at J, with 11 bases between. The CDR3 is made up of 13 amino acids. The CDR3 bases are TGCGCCAGCAGCTTTCAGGGTGGAAATGGCTACACCTTC. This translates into CASSFQGGNGYTF.

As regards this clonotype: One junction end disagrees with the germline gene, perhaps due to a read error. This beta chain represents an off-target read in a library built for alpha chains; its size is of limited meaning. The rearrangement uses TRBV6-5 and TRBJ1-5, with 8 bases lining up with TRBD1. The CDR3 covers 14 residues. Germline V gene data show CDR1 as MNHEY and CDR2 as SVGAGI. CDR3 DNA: TGTGCCAGCAGCCTAGGGACAGGCAATGAGCCCCAGCATTTT. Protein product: CASSLGTGNEPQHF.

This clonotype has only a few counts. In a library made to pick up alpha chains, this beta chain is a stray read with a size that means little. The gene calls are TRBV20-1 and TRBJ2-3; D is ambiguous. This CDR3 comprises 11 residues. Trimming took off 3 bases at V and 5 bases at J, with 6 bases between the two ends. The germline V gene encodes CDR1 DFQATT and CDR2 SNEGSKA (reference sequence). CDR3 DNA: TGCAGTGCTAGTATTGGAGATACGCAGTATTTT. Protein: CSASIGDTQYF.

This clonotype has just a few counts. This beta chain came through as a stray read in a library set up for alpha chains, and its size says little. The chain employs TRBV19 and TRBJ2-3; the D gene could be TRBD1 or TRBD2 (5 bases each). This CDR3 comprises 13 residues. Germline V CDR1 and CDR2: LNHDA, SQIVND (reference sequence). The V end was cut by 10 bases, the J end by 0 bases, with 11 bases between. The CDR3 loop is CATSGPSTDTQYF. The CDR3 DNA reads TGTGCCACGTCGGGGCCCAGCACAGATACGCAGTATTTT.